The sequence of this T cell receptor (beta chain) was determined in a study of T-cell memory formation after mild COVID-19. Study context: Clustering of TCRs was largely donor specific.

Findings of the study overall: Of the contracting clones, CD4+ ones lay mainly in CM and EM, and CD8+ ones in EMRA.

V was clipped by 5 bases and J by 8 bases, with 9 bases between them. Germline-derived CDR1 and CDR2 are KGHDR and SFDVKD. The CDR3 is 13 amino acids. TCRdb processed the 5' RACE reads anew with MiXCR; each CDR3 protein has one entry. Of over 120,000 distinct CDR3 sequences listed, approximately 21% are singletons. The sample holds a few counts of this clonotype. No antigen is known for it. The chain joins TRBV24-1 to TRBJ1-6; D is perhaps TRBD1 (6 bases). The sequence came from an adult woman who had mild COVID-19 (a few samples of this study predate the infection). Cell type and time point are not known. Sequenced input: PBMCs or a T cell subset sorted from them (not recorded which). The DNA of the CDR3 is TGTGCCACCAGTGCCGGGGGCGATTCACCCCTCCACTTT. Its protein is CATSAGGDSPLHF.